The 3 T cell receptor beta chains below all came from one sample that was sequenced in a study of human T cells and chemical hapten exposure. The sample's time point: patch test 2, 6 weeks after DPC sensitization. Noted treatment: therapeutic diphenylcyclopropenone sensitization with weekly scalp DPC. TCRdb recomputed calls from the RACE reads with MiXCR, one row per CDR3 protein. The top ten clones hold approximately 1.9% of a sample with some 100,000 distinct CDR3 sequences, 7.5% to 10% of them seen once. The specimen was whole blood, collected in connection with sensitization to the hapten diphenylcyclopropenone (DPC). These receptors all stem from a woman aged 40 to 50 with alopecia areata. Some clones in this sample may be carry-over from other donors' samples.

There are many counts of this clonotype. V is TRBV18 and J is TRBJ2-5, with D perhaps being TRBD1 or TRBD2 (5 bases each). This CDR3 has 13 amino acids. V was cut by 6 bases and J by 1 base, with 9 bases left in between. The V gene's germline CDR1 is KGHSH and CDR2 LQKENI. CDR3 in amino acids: CASSQGAQETQYF. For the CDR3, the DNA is TGTGCCAGCTCCCAGGGAGCCCAAGAGACCCAGTACTTC.

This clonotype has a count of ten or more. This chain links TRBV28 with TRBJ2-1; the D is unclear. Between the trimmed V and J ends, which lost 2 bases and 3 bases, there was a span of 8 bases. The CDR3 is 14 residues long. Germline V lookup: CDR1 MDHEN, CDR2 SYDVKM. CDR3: CASSLIQYYNEQFF. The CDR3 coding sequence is TGTGCCAGCAGTTTAATACAGTACTACAATGAGCAGTTCTTC.

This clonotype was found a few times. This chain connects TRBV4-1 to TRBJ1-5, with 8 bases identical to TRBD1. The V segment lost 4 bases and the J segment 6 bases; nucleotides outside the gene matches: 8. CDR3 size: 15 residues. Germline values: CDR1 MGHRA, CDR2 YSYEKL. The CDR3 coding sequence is TGCGCCAGCAGCCCCACCGGGACAGGTGGTCAGCCCCAGCATTTT. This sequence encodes CASSPTGTGGQPQHF.